The rows below give T cell receptor beta chains drawn from one sample of a study of T cell repertoires in cytomegalovirus infection. TCRdb fed the reads into MiXCR, producing one record per CDR3 protein. The table has 95,000 to 120,000 distinct CDR3 sequences, over 30% seen once. These TCRs are of unknown antigen specificity. The sequenced sample was CD8+ T cells from cultured PBMCs, obtained from culture after CMV antigen stimulation. The origin of the receptors is a human donor in good health (CMV status not recorded). Some clones in this sample may be carry-over from other donors' samples. CDR3s include the opening cysteine and the closing phenylalanine or tryptophan. The order of the fields is V gene, clone size, J gene, D gene, CDR3 protein, CDR3 DNA. The D gene is left open where the match is weak. A row's size may be missing; if present it is once, few, many or a size class.

>TRBV20-1|NA|TRBJ1-2|TRBD1
CSAPQRGLGGDGYTF
TGCAGTGCTCCCCAGAGAGGGTTAGGGGGCGATGGCTACACCTTC
>TRBV20-1|NA|TRBJ1-2|NA
CSARVTGGAFYGYTF
TGCAGTGCTAGAGTCACAGGAGGGGCGTTCTATGGCTACACCTTC
>TRBV7-6|NA|TRBJ1-6|NA
CASSELAVGSPLHF
TGTGCCAGCAGCGAACTTGCGGTTGGTTCACCCCTCCACTTT
>TRBV12-3/TRBV12-4|NA|TRBJ2-5|TRBD1
CASSFNRGRETQYF
TGTGCCAGCAGTTTTAACAGGGGGCGGGAGACCCAGTACTTC
>TRBV19|NA|TRBJ1-5|NA
CASSSYYRAIDQPQHF
TGTGCCAGTAGTAGTTACTACCGGGCCATAGATCAGCCCCAGCATTTT
>TRBV19|NA|TRBJ1-1|TRBD1
CASSAGTGYVEAFF
TGTGCCAGTAGTGCCGGGACAGGGTATGTTGAAGCTTTCTTT
>TRBV7-2|many|TRBJ1-5|TRBD1
CASTTPGGGQPQHF
TGTGCCAGCACCACCCCAGGGGGTGGTCAGCCCCAGCATTTT
>TRBV28|few|TRBJ2-7|NA
CASSLLGLSYEQYF
TGTGCCAGCAGTTTACTTGGCCTTTCCTACGAGCAGTACTTC
>TRBV6-1|NA|TRBJ1-3|NA
CASSETSGSDSGNTIYF
TGTGCCAGCAGTGAAACGAGTGGCAGTGACTCTGGAAACACCATATATTTT
>TRBV5-1|NA|TRBJ2-7|NA
CASSFSDSTLVSYEQYF
TGCGCCAGCAGCTTCTCGGACTCAACCCTTGTCTCCTACGAGCAGTACTTC
>TRBV2|few|TRBJ2-1|TRBD2
CASRGGHEQFF
TGTGCCAGCCGGGGGGGGCATGAGCAGTTCTTC
>TRBV6-6|NA|TRBJ2-1|TRBD2
CASSSLPGEGKNEQFF
TGTGCCAGCAGTTCCTTGCCCGGGGAGGGGAAAAATGAGCAGTTCTTC
>TRBV20-1|once|TRBJ1-2|NA
CSANTDYPYGYTF
TGCAGTGCTAATACAGATTACCCCTATGGCTACACCTTC
>TRBV29-1|few|TRBJ1-1|NA
CSVVVVGTEAFF
TGCAGCGTTGTGGTTGTGGGTACTGAAGCTTTCTTT
>TRBV9|NA|TRBJ2-1|NA
CASSVEQYDDEQFF
TGTGCCAGCAGCGTAGAACAGTACGACGATGAGCAGTTCTTC
>TRBV2|few|TRBJ2-2|TRBD1
CASRGTGNTGELFF
TGTGCCAGCAGGGGGACAGGGAACACCGGGGAGCTGTTTTTT
>TRBV4-1|NA|TRBJ1-5|NA
CASSQGRDYSNQPQHF
TGCGCCAGCAGCCAAGGGAGAGATTATAGCAATCAGCCCCAGCATTTT
>TRBV3-1|NA|TRBJ2-6|TRBD1
CASSQDKGDSSGANVLTF
TGTGCCAGCAGCCAAGATAAAGGGGACAGCTCTGGGGCCAACGTCCTGACTTTC
>TRBV7-9|many|TRBJ2-3|NA
CASSPEADTQYF
TGTGCCAGCAGCCCCGAGGCAGATACGCAGTATTTT
>TRBV4-1|NA|TRBJ2-7|NA
CASSQDRTADGEQYF
TGCGCCAGCAGCCAAGATCGGACGGCCGACGGCGAGCAGTACTTC
>TRBV5-4|few|TRBJ1-1|NA
CASSLERGRTEAFF
TGTGCCAGCAGCTTGGAACGGGGTCGAACTGAAGCTTTCTTT
>TRBV19|NA|TRBJ2-2|NA
CASSQTSGEKIVWELFF
TGTGCCAGTAGTCAGACCTCCGGGGAGAAGATAGTCTGGGAGCTGTTTTTT